Below, one T cell receptor (beta chain) is given with its context. Its antigen is not known. This sample stems from a study of T cell responses to AZD1222 COVID-19 vaccine. Germline CDR1 and CDR2: SGHDN and FVKESK. The CDR3 totals 17 residues. Deletions cut 4 bases from V and 0 bases from J, with 15 bases between. Assay used: immunoSEQ multiplex PCR; TCRdb lists only in-frame clones, some missing. The sample contains some 200,000 clones, roughly 92% of which appear only once. The study's findings and limits: Vaccine-related CD4 TCRs covered spike, predominating at 160-218 and 743-854.

The V call is TRBV14, the J call TRBJ2-2; unclear D gene. The source material was peripheral blood, sampled on day 0 of AZD1222 vaccination. This receptor was taken from an adult in good health. CDR3 protein: CASSRQRAGSNTGELFF. In DNA, the CDR3 is TGTGCCAGCAGCCGACAAAGGGCAGGATCGAACACCGGGGAGCTGTTTTTT.